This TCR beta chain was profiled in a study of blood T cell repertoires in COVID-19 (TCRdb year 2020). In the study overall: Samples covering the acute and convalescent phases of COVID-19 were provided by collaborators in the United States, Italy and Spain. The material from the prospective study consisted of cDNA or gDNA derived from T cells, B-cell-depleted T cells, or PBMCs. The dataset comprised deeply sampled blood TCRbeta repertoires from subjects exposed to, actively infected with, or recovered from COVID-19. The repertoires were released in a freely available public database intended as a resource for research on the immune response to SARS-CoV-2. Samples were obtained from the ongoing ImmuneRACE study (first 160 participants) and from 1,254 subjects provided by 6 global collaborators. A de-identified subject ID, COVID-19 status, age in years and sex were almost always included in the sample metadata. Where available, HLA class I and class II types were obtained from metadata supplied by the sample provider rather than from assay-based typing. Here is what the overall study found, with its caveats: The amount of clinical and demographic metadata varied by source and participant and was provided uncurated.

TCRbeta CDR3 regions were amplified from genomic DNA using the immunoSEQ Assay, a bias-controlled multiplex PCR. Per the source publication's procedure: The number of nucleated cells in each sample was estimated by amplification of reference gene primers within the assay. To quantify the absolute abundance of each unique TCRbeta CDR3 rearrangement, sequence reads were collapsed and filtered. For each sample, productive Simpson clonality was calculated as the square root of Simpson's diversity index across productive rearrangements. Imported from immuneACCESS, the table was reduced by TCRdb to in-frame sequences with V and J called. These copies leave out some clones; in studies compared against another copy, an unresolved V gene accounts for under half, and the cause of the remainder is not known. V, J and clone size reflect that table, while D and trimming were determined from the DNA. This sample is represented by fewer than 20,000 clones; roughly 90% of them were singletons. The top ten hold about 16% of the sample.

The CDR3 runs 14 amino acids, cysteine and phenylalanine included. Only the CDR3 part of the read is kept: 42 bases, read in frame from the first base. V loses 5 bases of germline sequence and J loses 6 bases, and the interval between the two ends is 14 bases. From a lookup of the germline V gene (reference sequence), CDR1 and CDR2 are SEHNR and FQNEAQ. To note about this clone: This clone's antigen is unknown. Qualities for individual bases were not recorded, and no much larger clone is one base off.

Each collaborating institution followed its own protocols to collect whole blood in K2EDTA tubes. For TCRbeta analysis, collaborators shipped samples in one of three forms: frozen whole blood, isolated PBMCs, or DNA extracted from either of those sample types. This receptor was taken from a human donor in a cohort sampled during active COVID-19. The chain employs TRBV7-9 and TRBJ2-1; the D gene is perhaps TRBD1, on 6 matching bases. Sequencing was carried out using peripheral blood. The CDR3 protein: CASSPGTNLNEQFF. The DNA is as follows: TGTGCCAGCAGCCCCGGGACAAACCTCAATGAGCAGTTCTTC.